This TCR beta chain was identified in a study of cytomegalovirus exposure and HLA in healthy donors. Study conclusions and caveats: Among TCR beta chains of equal frequency, HLA-associated ones were more clonally expanded in a later analysis.

Primers: 60 Vbeta forward and 13 Jbeta reverse. The data were produced by immunoSEQ multiplex PCR, yet TCRdb's version contains in-frame clones alone and is incomplete. The data show some 120,000 clones, roughly four fifths seen once. CDR1 and CDR2 from the germline V gene are SGHAT and FQNNGV. CDR3 size: 14 residues. V dropped 1 base and J dropped 5 bases, with 11 bases sitting between them. This clone was picked up one time. Its matching antigen is unknown. The gene calls are TRBV11-2 and TRBJ1-1; the D is unclear. The sequenced material came from PBMCs. This TCR was recovered from a woman aged 40 to 49 in good health and CMV-seronegative. The DNA for the CDR3 is TGTGCCAGCAGCTTAGCCCCTAGGCGTACTGAAGCTTTCTTT. This encodes CASSLAPRRTEAFF.